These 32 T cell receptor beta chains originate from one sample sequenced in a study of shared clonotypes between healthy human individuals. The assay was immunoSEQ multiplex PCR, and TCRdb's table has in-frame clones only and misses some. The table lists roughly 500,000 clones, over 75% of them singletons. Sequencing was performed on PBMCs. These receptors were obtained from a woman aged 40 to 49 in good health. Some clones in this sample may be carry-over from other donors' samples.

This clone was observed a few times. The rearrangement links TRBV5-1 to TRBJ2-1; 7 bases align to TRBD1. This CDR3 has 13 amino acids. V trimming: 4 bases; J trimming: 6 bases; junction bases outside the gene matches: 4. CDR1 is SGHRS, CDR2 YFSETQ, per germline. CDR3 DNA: TGCGCCAGCAGCCCCGGGACAGCCAATGAGCAGTTCTTC. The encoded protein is CASSPGTANEQFF.

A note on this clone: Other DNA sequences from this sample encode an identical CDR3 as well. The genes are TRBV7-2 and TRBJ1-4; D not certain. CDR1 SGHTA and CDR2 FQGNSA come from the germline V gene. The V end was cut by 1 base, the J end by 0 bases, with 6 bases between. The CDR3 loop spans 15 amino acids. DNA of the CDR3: TGTGCCAGCAGCTTAGACCTTGCAACTAATGAAAAACTGTTTTTT. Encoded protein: CASSLDLATNEKLFF.

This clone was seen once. The CDR3 here is CASSQGSGGKQPQHF. CDR3 DNA: TGCGCCAGCAGCCAAGGATCAGGGGGGAAACAGCCCCAGCATTTT. V usage is TRBV4-1 and J usage is TRBJ1-5, with 7 bases fitting TRBD1. The CDR3 sequence is 15 residues long. From germline, CDR1 is MGHRA and CDR2 YSYEKL. V trimming: 1 base; J trimming: 7 bases; junction bases outside the gene matches: 7.

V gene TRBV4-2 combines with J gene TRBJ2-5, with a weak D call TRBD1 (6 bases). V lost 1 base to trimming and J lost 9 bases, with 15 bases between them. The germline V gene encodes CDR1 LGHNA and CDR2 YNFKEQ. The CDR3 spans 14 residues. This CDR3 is CASSQGYRDEAQYF. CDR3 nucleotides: TGTGCCAGCAGCCAAGGGTACAGGGATGAGGCCCAGTACTTC.

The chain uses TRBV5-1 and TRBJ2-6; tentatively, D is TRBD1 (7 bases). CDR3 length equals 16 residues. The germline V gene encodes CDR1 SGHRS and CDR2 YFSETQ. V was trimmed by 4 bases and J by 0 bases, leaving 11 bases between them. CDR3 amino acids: CASSGGDSSGANVLTF. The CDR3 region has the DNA TGCGCCAGCAGCGGAGGGGACAGCTCTGGGGCCAACGTCCTGACTTTC.

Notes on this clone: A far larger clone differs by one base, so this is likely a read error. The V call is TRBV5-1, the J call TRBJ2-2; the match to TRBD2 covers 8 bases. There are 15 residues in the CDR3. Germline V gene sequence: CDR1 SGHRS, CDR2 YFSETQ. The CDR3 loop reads CAGSLVAGKAGELFF. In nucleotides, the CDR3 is TGCGCCGGCAGCTTGGTAGCGGGAAAGGCCGGGGAGCTGTTTTTT.

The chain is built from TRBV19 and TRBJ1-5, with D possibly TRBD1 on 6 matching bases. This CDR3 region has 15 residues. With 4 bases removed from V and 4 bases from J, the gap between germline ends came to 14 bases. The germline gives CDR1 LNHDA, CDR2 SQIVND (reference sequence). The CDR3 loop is CASSSTGNWNQPQHF. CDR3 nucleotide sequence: TGTGCCAGTAGTAGCACAGGGAATTGGAATCAGCCCCAGCATTTT.

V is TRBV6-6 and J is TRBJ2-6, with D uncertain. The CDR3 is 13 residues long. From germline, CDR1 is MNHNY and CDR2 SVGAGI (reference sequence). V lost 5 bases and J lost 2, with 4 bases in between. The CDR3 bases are TGTGCCAGCAGTCCCCCTGGGGCCAACGTCCTGACTTTC. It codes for CASSPPGANVLTF.

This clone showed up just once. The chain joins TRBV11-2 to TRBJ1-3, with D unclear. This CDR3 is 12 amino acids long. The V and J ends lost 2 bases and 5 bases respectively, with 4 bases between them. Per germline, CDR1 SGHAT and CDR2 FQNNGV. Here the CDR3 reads CASSLWRNTIYF. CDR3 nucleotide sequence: TGTGCCAGCAGCTTATGGAGAAACACCATATATTTT.

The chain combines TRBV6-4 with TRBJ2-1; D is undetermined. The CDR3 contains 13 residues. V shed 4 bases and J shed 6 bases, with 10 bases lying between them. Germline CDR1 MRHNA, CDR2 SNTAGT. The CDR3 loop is CASSARPANEQFF. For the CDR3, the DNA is TGTGCCAGCAGTGCGAGGCCTGCCAATGAGCAGTTCTTC.

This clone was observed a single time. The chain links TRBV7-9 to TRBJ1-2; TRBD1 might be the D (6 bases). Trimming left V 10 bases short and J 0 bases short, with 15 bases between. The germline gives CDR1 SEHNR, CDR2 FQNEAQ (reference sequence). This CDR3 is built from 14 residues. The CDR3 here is CAKGGPIANYGYTF. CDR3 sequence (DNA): TGTGCCAAGGGGGGTCCTATAGCTAACTATGGCTACACCTTC.

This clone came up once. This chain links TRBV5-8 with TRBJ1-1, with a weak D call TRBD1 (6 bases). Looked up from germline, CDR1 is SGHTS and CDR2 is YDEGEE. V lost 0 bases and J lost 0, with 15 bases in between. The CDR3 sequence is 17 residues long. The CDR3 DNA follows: TGTGCCAGCAGCTTGGTGGCAGGGGCTAGGATGAACACTGAAGCTTTCTTT. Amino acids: CASSLVAGARMNTEAFF.

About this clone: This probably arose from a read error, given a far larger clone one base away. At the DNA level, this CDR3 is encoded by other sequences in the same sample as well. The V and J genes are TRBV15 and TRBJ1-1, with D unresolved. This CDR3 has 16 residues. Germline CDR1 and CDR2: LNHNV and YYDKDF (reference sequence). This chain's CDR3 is CATSRDIVEMNTEAFF. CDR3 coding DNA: TGTGCCACCAGCAGAGATATAGTGGAGATGAACACTGAAGCTTTCTTC.

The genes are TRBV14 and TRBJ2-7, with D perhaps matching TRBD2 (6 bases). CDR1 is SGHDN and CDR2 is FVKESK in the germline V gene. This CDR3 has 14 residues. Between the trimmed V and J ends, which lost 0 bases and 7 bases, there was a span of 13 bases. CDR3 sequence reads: CASSQEFVGGEQYF. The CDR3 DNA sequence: TGTGCCAGCAGCCAAGAGTTCGTGGGAGGTGAGCAGTACTTC.

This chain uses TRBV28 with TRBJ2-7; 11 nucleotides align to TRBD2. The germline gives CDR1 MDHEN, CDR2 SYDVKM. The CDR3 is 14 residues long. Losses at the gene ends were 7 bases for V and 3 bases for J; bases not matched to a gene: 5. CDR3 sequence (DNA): TGTGCCAGCAATTCCGGGACTAGCGGCTACGAGCAGTACTTC. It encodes CASNSGTSGYEQYF.

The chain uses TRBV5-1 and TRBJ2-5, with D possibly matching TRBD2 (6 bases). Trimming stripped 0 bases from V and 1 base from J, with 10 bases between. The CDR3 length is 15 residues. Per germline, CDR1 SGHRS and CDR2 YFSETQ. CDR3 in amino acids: CASSLGGTPQETQYF. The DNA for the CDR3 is TGCGCCAGCAGCTTGGGAGGGACTCCCCAAGAGACCCAGTACTTC. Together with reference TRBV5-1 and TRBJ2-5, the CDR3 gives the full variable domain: KAGVTQTPRYLIKTRGQQVTLSCSPISGHRSVSWYQQTPGQGLQFLFEYFSETQRNKGNFPGRFSGRQFSNSRSEMNVSTLELGDSALYLCASSLGGTPQETQYFGPGTRLLVL.

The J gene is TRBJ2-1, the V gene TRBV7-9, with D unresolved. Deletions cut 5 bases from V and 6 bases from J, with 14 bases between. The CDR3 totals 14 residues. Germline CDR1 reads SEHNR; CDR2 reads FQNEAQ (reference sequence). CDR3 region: CASSPRNSLNEQFF. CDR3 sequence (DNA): TGTGCCAGCAGCCCCCGGAATAGCCTCAATGAGCAGTTCTTC.

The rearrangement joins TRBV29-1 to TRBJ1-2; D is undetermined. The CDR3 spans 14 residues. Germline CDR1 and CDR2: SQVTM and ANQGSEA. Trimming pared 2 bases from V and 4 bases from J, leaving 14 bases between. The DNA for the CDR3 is TGCAGCGTTGAACCCATGGGCAGCCGCTATGGCTACACCTTC. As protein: CSVEPMGSRYGYTF.

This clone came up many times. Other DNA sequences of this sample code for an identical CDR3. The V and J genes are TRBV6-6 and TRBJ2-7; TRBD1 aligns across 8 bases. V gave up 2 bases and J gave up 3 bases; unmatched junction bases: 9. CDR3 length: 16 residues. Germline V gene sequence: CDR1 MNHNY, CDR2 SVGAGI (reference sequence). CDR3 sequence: CASSYPPTGASYEQYF. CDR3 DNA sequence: TGTGCCAGCAGTTACCCCCCGACAGGGGCTAGCTACGAGCAGTACTTC.

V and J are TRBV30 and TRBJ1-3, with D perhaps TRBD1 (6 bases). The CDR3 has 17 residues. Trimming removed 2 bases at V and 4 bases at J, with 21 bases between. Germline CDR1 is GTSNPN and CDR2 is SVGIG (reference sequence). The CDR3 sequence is CAWSPTQGSFAGNTIYF. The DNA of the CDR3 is TGTGCCTGGAGTCCAACACAGGGAAGCTTTGCCGGAAACACCATATATTTT.

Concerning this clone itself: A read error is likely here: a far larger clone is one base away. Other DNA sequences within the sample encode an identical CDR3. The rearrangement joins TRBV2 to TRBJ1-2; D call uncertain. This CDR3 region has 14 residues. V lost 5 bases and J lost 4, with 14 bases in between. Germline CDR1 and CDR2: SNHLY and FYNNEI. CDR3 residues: CASSLTDLGYGYTF. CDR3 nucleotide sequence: TGTGCCAGCAGTCTAACGGACCTTGGCTATGGCTACACCTTC. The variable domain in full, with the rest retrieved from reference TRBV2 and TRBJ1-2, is EPEVTQTPSHQVTQMGQEVILRCVPISNHLYFYWYRQILGQKVEFLVSFYNNEISEKSEIFDDQFSVERPDGSNFTLKIRSTKLEDSAMYFCASSLTDLGYGYTFGSGTRLTVV.

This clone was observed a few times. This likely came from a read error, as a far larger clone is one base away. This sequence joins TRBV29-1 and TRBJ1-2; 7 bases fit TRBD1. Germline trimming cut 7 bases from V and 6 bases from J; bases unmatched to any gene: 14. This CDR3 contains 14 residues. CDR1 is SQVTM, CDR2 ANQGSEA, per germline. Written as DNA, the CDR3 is TGCAGCGCTGGGACAGCGCACCCATGGGATGGCTACACCTTC. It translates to CSAGTAHPWDGYTF. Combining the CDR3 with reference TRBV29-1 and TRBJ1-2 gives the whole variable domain SAVISQKPSRDICQRGTSLTIQCQVDSQVTMMFWYRQQPGQSLTLIATANQGSEATYESGFVIDKFPISRPNLTFSTLTVSNMSPEDSSIYLCSAGTAHPWDGYTFGSGTRLTVV.

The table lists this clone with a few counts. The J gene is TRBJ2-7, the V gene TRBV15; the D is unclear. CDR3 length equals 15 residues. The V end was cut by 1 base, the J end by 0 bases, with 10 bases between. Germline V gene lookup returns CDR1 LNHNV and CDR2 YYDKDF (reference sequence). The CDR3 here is CATSRGTTVSYEQYF. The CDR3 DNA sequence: TGTGCCACCAGCAGAGGCACGACTGTCTCCTACGAGCAGTACTTC.

The DNA for the CDR3 is TGTGCCAGCAGCGATATCGGTGGTGGGAGGGAGCAGTTCTTC. Encoded protein: CASSDIGGGREQFF. This chain connects TRBV11-2 to TRBJ2-1, with D perhaps matching TRBD2 (6 bases). Deletions cut 5 bases from V and 10 bases from J, with 18 bases between. Germline V CDR1 and CDR2: SGHAT, FQNNGV. This CDR3 has 14 residues.

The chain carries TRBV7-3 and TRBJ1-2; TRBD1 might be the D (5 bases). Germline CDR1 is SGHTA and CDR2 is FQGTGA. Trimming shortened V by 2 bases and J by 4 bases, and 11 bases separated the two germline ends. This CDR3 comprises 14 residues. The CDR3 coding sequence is TGTGCCAGCAGCTTAGGGACCTCTTTCTATGGCTACACCTTC. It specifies CASSLGTSFYGYTF.

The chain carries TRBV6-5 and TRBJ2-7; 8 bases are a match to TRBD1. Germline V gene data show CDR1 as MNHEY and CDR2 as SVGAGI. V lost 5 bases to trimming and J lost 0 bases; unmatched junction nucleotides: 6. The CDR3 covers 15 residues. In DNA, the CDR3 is TGTGCCAGCAGTAAATGGGACAGGAGCTCCTACGAGCAGTACTTC. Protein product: CASSKWDRSSYEQYF.

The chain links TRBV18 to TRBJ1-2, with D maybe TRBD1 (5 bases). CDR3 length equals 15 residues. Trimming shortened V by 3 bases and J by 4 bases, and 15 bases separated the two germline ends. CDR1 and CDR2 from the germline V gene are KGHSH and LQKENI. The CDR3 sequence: CASSPGPDSSYGYTF. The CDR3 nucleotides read TGTGCCAGCTCACCCGGACCTGACAGCTCCTATGGCTACACCTTC.

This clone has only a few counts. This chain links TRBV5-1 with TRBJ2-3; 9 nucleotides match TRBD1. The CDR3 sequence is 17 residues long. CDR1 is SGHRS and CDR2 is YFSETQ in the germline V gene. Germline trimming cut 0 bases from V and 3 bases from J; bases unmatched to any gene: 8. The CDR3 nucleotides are TGCGCCAGCAGCTTGGTTCCGAGACAGGGGGGTACAGATACGCAGTATTTT. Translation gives CASSLVPRQGGTDTQYF.

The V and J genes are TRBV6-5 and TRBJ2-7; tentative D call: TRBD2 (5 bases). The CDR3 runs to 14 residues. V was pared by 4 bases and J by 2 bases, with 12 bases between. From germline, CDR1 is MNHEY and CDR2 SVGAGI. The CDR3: CASSSRRLTYEQYF. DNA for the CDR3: TGTGCCAGCAGTTCCCGCAGACTAACCTACGAGCAGTACTTC.

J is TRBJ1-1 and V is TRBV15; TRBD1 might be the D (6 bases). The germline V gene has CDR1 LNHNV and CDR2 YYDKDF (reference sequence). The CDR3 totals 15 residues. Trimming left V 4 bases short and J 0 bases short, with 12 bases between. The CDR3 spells CATSTKRGLNTEAFF. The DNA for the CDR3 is TGTGCCACCAGCACGAAAAGGGGGTTGAACACTGAAGCTTTCTTT.

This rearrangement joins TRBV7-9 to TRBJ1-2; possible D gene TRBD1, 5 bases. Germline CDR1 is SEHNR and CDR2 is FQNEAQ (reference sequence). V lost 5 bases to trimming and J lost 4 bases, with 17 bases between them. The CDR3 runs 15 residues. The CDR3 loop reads CASSHRDPESYGYTF. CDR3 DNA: TGTGCCAGCAGCCATAGGGACCCGGAGAGCTATGGCTACACCTTC.

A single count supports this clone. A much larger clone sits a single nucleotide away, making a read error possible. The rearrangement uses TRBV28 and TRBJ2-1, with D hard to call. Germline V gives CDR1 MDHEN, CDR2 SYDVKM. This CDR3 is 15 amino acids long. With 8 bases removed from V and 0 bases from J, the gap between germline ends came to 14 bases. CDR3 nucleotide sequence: TGTGCCAGCGGGCCTCTCGGCGGCTCCTACAATGAGCAGTTCTTC. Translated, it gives CASGPLGGSYNEQFF.